A selection of T cell receptor beta chains follows, all from one sample in a study of T-cell memory formation after mild COVID-19. MiXCR, run by TCRdb on the 5' RACE reads, gives a single entry per CDR3 protein. In the table there are about 320,000 distinct CDR3 sequences, 14% of which are singletons. Sequencing used PBMCs or a T cell subset sorted from them (not recorded which). All receptors derive from a man between 18 and 29 years old who had mild COVID-19 (a few samples of this study predate the infection). Cell type and time point are not known. Both conserved end residues are part of each CDR3. Fields, in order: D gene, V gene, CDR3 length, J gene, clone size, CDR3 DNA, CDR3 protein. The D gene is left open where the match is weak. A row's size may be missing; if present it is once, few, many or a size class.

>.|TRBV6-5|14|TRBJ2-1|few
TGTGCCAGCAGTTACTCGATAGGGGACGGGGAGCAGTTCTTC
CASSYSIGDGEQFF
>.|TRBV7-2|14|TRBJ2-1|many
TGTGCCAGCGCCGATGATATGGGCCTAAGGGAGCAGTTCTTC
CASADDMGLREQFF
>.|TRBV6-1|17|TRBJ2-1|few
TGTGCCAGCAGTGAAGTGCAGGGGCCAAGCTCCTACAATGAGCAGTTCTTC
CASSEVQGPSSYNEQFF
>TRBD1|TRBV12-3/TRBV12-4|11|TRBJ2-5|few
TGTGCCAGCAGTACGGACAGGCCCGGGTGCTTC
CASSTDRPGCF
>.|TRBV12-3/TRBV12-4|13|TRBJ1-2|few
TGTGCCAGCAGTTTCACCGGGAGGAATGGCTACACCTTC
CASSFTGRNGYTF
>TRBD2|TRBV20-1|13|TRBJ2-5|.
TGCAGTGCTAACGGGGGGGCCCAAGAGACCCAGTACTTC
CSANGGAQETQYF
>.|TRBV12-3/TRBV12-4|13|TRBJ2-1|.
TGTGCCAGCAGTCGATCCGTTTACAATGAGCAGTTCTTC
CASSRSVYNEQFF
>.|TRBV29-1|11|TRBJ1-1|.
TGCAGCGTTGCGGTCCGCCCTGAAGCTTTCTTT
CSVAVRPEAFF
>.|TRBV20-1|13|TRBJ2-1|few
TGCAGTGCTAGGCCGGTTACCTACAATGAGCAGTTCTTC
CSARPVTYNEQFF
>.|TRBV7-9|15|TRBJ2-2|few
TGTGCCAGCAGCTTAGGGCGGTGGAACACCGGGGAGCTGTTTTTT
CASSLGRWNTGELFF
>.|TRBV7-9|15|TRBJ2-2|.
TGTGCCAGCAGCTTAGCGCGGGCCAGCACCGGGGAGCTGTTTTTT
CASSLARASTGELFF
>.|TRBV6-5|15|TRBJ1-6|many
TGTGCCAGCAACCATCGAGGGGGGAGGAATTCACCCCTCCACTTT
CASNHRGGRNSPLHF
>.|TRBV5-5|13|TRBJ1-6|.
TGTGCCAGCAGCCGGGGTTCTAATTCACCCCTCCACTTT
CASSRGSNSPLHF
>TRBD1|TRBV12-3/TRBV12-4|17|TRBJ1-1|.
TGTGCCAGCAGTTTCCCCAACGCGGGACAGGGGCGGACGGAAGCTTTCTTT
CASSFPNAGQGRTEAFF
>.|TRBV15|14|TRBJ1-1|.
TGTGCCACCAGCAGAGTGGGGGGGAACACTGAAGCTTTCTTT
CATSRVGGNTEAFF
>.|TRBV20-1|13|TRBJ2-2|.
TGCAGTGCTAGGCTACGGGGGCCCGGGGAGCTGTTTTTT
CSARLRGPGELFF
>.|TRBV6-1|15|TRBJ2-7|.
TGTGCCAGCAGTCCCCGAAGGCAGCAGGCGAGGGAGCAGTACTTC
CASSPRRQQAREQYF
>.|TRBV7-2|14|TRBJ1-2|few
TGTGCCAGCAGCTTTGACCGGGGGCCGGGTGGCTACACCTTC
CASSFDRGPGGYTF
>.|TRBV5-1|15|TRBJ2-7|.
TGCGCCAGCACTGGGGACCCGCCTGCCCCCTACGAGCAGTACTTC
CASTGDPPAPYEQYF
>TRBD1|TRBV10-3|15|TRBJ1-3|many
TGTGCCATCAGCCCAAGACAGGGACAAGGAAACACCATATATTTT
CAISPRQGQGNTIYF
>.|TRBV7-8|15|TRBJ1-3|.
TGTGCCAGCAGCCCCGAAGGCCTCCCCGGAAACACCATATATTTT
CASSPEGLPGNTIYF
>.|TRBV4-3|14|TRBJ1-1|.
TGCGCCAGCAGCCAAGATTCGAGGAACACTGAAGCTTTCTTT
CASSQDSRNTEAFF
>.|TRBV12-3/TRBV12-4|14|TRBJ2-2|few
TGTGCCAGCAGCAGGGACTTACTCACCGGGGAGCTGTTTTTT
CASSRDLLTGELFF
>.|TRBV4-3|13|TRBJ1-5|few
TGCGCCAGCAGCCAGAACGTCGGGCAGCCCCAGCATTTT
CASSQNVGQPQHF
>TRBD1|TRBV6-5|14|TRBJ1-1|few
TGTGCCACCCATTGGGGACAGGGGGAGACTGAAGCTTTCTTT
CATHWGQGETEAFF
>TRBD1|TRBV7-8|13|TRBJ2-1|.
TGTGCCAGCAGCGAGCAGACAGGGGGGGAGCAGTTCTTC
CASSEQTGGEQFF
>.|TRBV11-2|14|TRBJ2-7|.
TGTGCCAGCAGCTCTTCCCGCGGGTTCGGGGAGCAGTACTTC
CASSSSRGFGEQYF
>TRBD2|TRBV7-7|13|TRBJ2-7|.
TGTGCCAGCAGCTTAAACCTAGCGGGCGAGCAGTACTTC
CASSLNLAGEQYF
>.|TRBV4-3|17|TRBJ2-1|few
TGCGCCAGCAGCCAAAGTGGTGGCGTGAGCTCCTACAATGAGCAGTTCTTC
CASSQSGGVSSYNEQFF
>.|TRBV29-1|11|TRBJ1-1|once
TGCAGCGCGTCCCATAACACTGAAGCTTTCTTT
CSASHNTEAFF
>TRBD1|TRBV12-3/TRBV12-4|14|TRBJ1-2|.
TGTGCCAGCAGCTCTCCCGGGACAGCATATGGCTACACCTTC
CASSSPGTAYGYTF
>.|TRBV12-3/TRBV12-4|11|TRBJ2-3|few
TGTGCCAGCAGGCTCACAGATACGCAGTATTTT
CASRLTDTQYF
>.|TRBV7-9|14|TRBJ2-5|.
TGTGCCAGCAGCTTCCTTCAGTTACAAGAGACCCAGTACTTC
CASSFLQLQETQYF
>.|TRBV20-1|14|TRBJ1-4|.
TGCAGTGCTACCCGCCGGGGGGCTAATGAAAAACTGTTTTTT
CSATRRGANEKLFF
>.|TRBV27|14|TRBJ1-5|.
TGTGCCAGCAGTACAAACAGGGTAGGCCAGCCCCAGCATTTT
CASSTNRVGQPQHF